This entry concerns a single T cell receptor beta chain. Its antigen is unknown. Each donor supplied roughly 9 milliliters of peripheral blood. This sample is part of a study of blood T cells in healthy people across ages. Study findings and constraints: Long-lived donors had more naive CD4+ cells and higher diversity than aged donors.

For the second PCR, which ran for roughly 7 to 11 cycles, a sample-barcoded 5' primer and a J-beta primer mix were used. The template-switch adaptor was a 5' adaptor with 12 random nucleotides. It tagged each cDNA molecule. Any given sample supplied a minimum of 2.5 million CDR3-containing paired-end reads. Using its own MiXCR run on the 5' RACE reads, TCRdb lists one record per CDR3 protein. The sample has about 1.7 million distinct CDR3 sequences; 28% are singletons. V lost 6 bases to trimming and J lost 0 bases, with 9 bases between them. Per the germline V gene, CDR1 is SNHLY and CDR2 is FYNNEI. The CDR3 covers 14 residues.

The chain links TRBV2 to TRBJ1-5; D uncertain. Source material: blood. This TCR was recovered from a woman aged 25 to 39 in good health. The CDR3 coding sequence is TGTGCCAGCAGCAAGACGAGTAGCAATCAGCCCCAGCATTTT. Its protein product is CASSKTSSNQPQHF.